The present TCR beta chain was sequenced within a study of follicular helper T cells after annual influenza vaccination. This clone has just one count. Its antigen remains unidentified. The time point is: 2015-2016 season, 7 days after influenza vaccination. No donor had influenza vaccine in the prior 6 months; all lived in the community. Sequenced by immunoSEQ multiplex PCR; TCRdb stores in-frame clones only, minus some. This table has several thousand clones, 82% appearing once. Broader study findings: Day 7 ICOS+CD38+ clones were most often found later in ICOS-CD38- cTfh cells. Recurrent ICOS+CD38+ cTfh clonotypes included tetramer and AIM influenza-specific ones.

The receptor was derived from an adult who received the influenza vaccine. The sequences come from CXCR5+ CD38- circulating T follicular helper cells from blood, collected 7 days after influenza vaccination. Subset meaning: circulating Tfh, non-naive CD4+CXCR5+PD-1+ (ICOS+CD38+ or ICOS-CD38-).

This CDR3 is CASSGTGANQPQHF. Here the CDR3 DNA reads TGTGCCAGCAGTGGGACAGGGGCAAATCAGCCCCAGCATTTT. J is TRBJ1-5 and V is TRBV6-1; 9 nucleotides match TRBD1. V shed 4 bases and J 4 bases; nucleotides not matched to a gene: 2. Germline CDR1 and CDR2: MNHNS and SASEGT. The CDR3 runs 14 residues.